The sample holds many counts of the clone carrying this T cell receptor beta chain. The antigen is not known. The authors used template switching to add a universal primer site and gave cDNA unique molecular identifiers. TCRdb re-called the 5' RACE reads through MiXCR, storing one row per CDR3 protein. The table includes about 240,000 distinct CDR3 sequences, 10% to 15% detected once. This sample was included in a study of identical twins. Study-wide results and limits: The authors noted that invariant MAIT and iNKT cells could partly confound zero-insertion analyses.

This CDR3 region has 13 residues. The ends were cut back, 3 bases at V and 2 bases at J, with 9 bases in the middle. Germline assignment: CDR1 SGHRS and CDR2 YFSETQ. Only healthy Caucasians were included as donors. The data also belong to a second study, concerning yellow fever vaccine responses in identical twins.

The clonotype was recovered from a young woman in good health. The specimen sequenced was memory (CD45RO+) T cells sorted from blood. The chain recombines TRBV5-1 with TRBJ2-7, with a tentative D call TRBD1 (6 bases). The CDR3 here is CASSSDRTYEQYF. The CDR3 DNA follows: TGCGCCAGCAGCTCCGACAGGACCTACGAGCAGTACTTC.